These 19 T cell receptor beta chains came from one sample sequenced in a study of blood T cell repertoires in COVID-19. TCRdb's table, derived via immunoSEQ multiplex PCR, lists solely in-frame clones and lacks some. The sample holds 250,000 or so clones; approximately 81% are singletons and the top ten take 5% to 8%. Sequenced material: PBMCs or T cells enriched from blood (not recorded which). The source is a woman aged 50 to 60 who had been exposed to COVID-19.

The chain uses TRBV19 and TRBJ2-1; the D is unclear. The V end was cut by 2 bases, the J end by 0 bases, with 14 bases between. CDR1 is LNHDA, CDR2 SQIVND, per germline (reference sequence). The CDR3 length is 17 residues. The CDR3 region is CASSIKWHSLSYNEQFF. The CDR3 DNA reads as TGTGCCAGTAGTATAAAGTGGCACAGTCTCTCCTACAATGAGCAGTTCTTC.

The genes are TRBV5-1 and TRBJ2-7, with 13 bases matching TRBD2. Trimming cost V 4 bases and J 3 bases; bases outside gene matches: 4. The CDR3 contains 15 residues. Germline V gene sequence: CDR1 SGHRS, CDR2 YFSETQ. CDR3 loop: CASSLTSGGDYEQYF. The CDR3 DNA follows: TGCGCCAGCAGCCTAACTAGCGGGGGGGACTACGAGCAGTACTTC.

This clone was counted between two and nine times. This rearrangement joins TRBV29-1 to TRBJ1-4, with TRBD1 matching over 7 bases. Germline CDR1 is SQVTM and CDR2 is ANQGSEA. The CDR3 has 14 amino acids. The J segment lost 3 bases and the V segment lost 5 bases, leaving 6 bases of the junction unmatched. The CDR3 spells CSVTPQGSNEKLFF. CDR3 DNA: TGCAGCGTTACCCCACAGGGGTCTAATGAAAAACTGTTTTTT.

This chain links TRBV10-3 with TRBJ1-2; D is possibly TRBD1 (5 bases). CDR3 size: 14 residues. The germline gives CDR1 ENHRY, CDR2 SYGVKD. V shed 5 bases and J shed 3 bases, with 13 bases lying between them. This chain's CDR3 is CAISPGLKDYGYTF. The CDR3 nucleotides are TGTGCCATCAGTCCGGGACTGAAAGACTATGGCTACACCTTC.

The rearrangement uses TRBV2 and TRBJ1-6; D is uncertain. The CDR3 has 16 amino acids. Trimming took 1 base from V and 9 from J, leaving 16 bases between them. CDR1 and CDR2 from the germline V gene are SNHLY and FYNNEI. CDR3 nucleotide sequence: TGTGCCAGCAGTGAAGAGGTTAGCCGAGGAGGTTCACCCCTCCACTTT. It encodes CASSEEVSRGGSPLHF.

As concerns this clone: The identical CDR3 is also encoded by other nucleotide sequences in the sample. This chain uses TRBV28 with TRBJ2-5; D unclear. Germline V gene sequence: CDR1 MDHEN, CDR2 SYDVKM. This CDR3 contains 12 residues. Trimming pared 8 bases from V and 2 bases from J, leaving 9 bases between. CDR3 loop: CASGPNQETQYF. The DNA of the CDR3 is TGTGCCAGCGGGCCGAATCAAGAGACCCAGTACTTC.

The table lists this clone with a count of one. CDR3 in amino acids: CASSFSLGDTEAFF. The CDR3 nucleotides read TGTGCCAGCAGTTTTAGCCTCGGGGACACTGAAGCTTTCTTT. The J gene is TRBJ1-1, the V gene TRBV28; D unresolved. V was cut by 3 bases and J by 3 bases, with 11 bases left in between. The CDR3 totals 14 residues. Per the germline V gene, CDR1 is MDHEN and CDR2 is SYDVKM.

V and J are TRBV11-2 and TRBJ1-2; D call uncertain. Trimming took 5 bases from V and 6 from J, leaving 10 bases between them. Germline CDR1 reads SGHAT; CDR2 reads FQNNGV. The CDR3 is 12 residues long. The CDR3 loop is CASSAVSDGYTF. In nucleotides, the CDR3 is TGTGCCAGCAGCGCCGTTAGCGATGGCTACACCTTC.

This clone was observed a single time. The J gene is TRBJ2-7, the V gene TRBV9; D is possibly TRBD1 (6 bases). Germline V gene lookup returns CDR1 SGDLS and CDR2 YYNGEE. Trimming removed 0 bases from V and 6 bases from J, with 16 bases in between. This CDR3 contains 15 residues. In DNA, the CDR3 is TGTGCCAGCAGCGTAGTATCTGGGACACCTTCCGAGCAGTACTTC. Residues: CASSVVSGTPSEQYF.

V and J are TRBV18 and TRBJ2-6; TRBD1 matches 7 bases. Germline assignment: CDR1 KGHSH and CDR2 LQKENI. Losses at the gene ends were 3 bases for V and 0 bases for J; bases not matched to a gene: 5. The CDR3 consists of 17 residues. This CDR3 reads CASSPRGSLSGANVLTF. The CDR3 DNA follows: TGTGCCAGCTCACCCAGGGGGAGCCTCTCTGGGGCCAACGTCCTGACTTTC.

J is TRBJ1-2 and V is TRBV28, with D perhaps TRBD1 (6 bases). In germline, CDR1 is MDHEN, CDR2 SYDVKM. V was cut by 4 bases and J by 4 bases, with 16 bases left in between. There are 15 residues in the CDR3. The DNA for the CDR3 is TGTGCCAGCAGTTCCTCAGTCGACAGGCTCTATGGCTACACCTTC. Residues: CASSSSVDRLYGYTF.

The chain couples TRBV19 to TRBJ1-4; 7 positions agree with TRBD1. The trim removed 2 bases at V and 3 bases at J, leaving 3 bases unmatched. CDR1 LNHDA and CDR2 SQIVND come from the germline V gene (reference sequence). The CDR3 is 15 amino acids. CDR3 sequence reads: CASSILGTANEKLFF. Here the CDR3 DNA reads TGTGCCAGTAGTATACTGGGGACAGCTAATGAAAAACTGTTTTTT.

The chain has TRBV18 and TRBJ2-5, with 9 positions matching TRBD2. Trimming took 5 bases from V and 5 from J; bases not matched to a gene: 9. CDR1 and CDR2 (germline): KGHSH, LQKENI. The CDR3 consists of 15 residues. CDR3 coding DNA: TGTGCCAGCTCATCGGCGGGGGGGCTGTTCGAGACCCAGTACTTC. This codes for CASSSAGGLFETQYF.

The chain couples TRBV16 to TRBJ1-2; no definite D call. V lost 1 base, J lost 8 bases, and 14 bases lay in between. Germline V gene sequence: CDR1 KGHSY, CDR2 FQNENV. There are 14 residues in the CDR3. CDR3 sequence: CASSQYRTEEGYTF. The CDR3 DNA reads as TGTGCCAGCAGCCAATATAGGACTGAAGAGGGCTACACCTTC. The full variable domain, completed using reference TRBV16 and TRBJ1-2, is GEEVAQTPKHLVRGEGQKAKLYCAPIKGHSYVFWYQQVLKNEFKFLISFQNENVFDETGMPKERFSAKCLPNSPCSLEIQATKLEDSAVYFCASSQYRTEEGYTFGSGTRLTVV.

J is TRBJ1-1 and V is TRBV5-8; D might be TRBD1 (6 bases). Germline values: CDR1 SGHTS, CDR2 YDEGEE. The CDR3 covers 14 residues. Trimming shortened V by 0 bases and J by 3 bases, and 9 bases separated the two germline ends. CDR3 DNA: TGTGCCAGCAGCTTGGTACAGGGCGACACTGAAGCTTTCTTT. Amino acids: CASSLVQGDTEAFF.

The chain links TRBV4-1 to TRBJ1-4; 7 nucleotides align to TRBD1. V was pared by 0 bases and J by 15 bases, with 10 bases of the junction left unmatched. CDR3 length: 14 amino acids. Germline CDR1 and CDR2: MGHRA and YSYEKL. CDR3 sequence (DNA): TGCGCCAGCAGCCAAGATCAATGGACAGGCATTTTGTTTTTT. It encodes CASSQDQWTGILFF.

The chain joins TRBV5-4 to TRBJ2-7, with 9 positions matching TRBD1. With V trimmed by 4 bases and J by 5 bases, 7 bases remained unmatched. The CDR3 covers 14 residues. The V gene's germline CDR1 is SGHNT and CDR2 YYREEE (reference sequence). The CDR3 bases are TGTGCCAGCAGCCCGCAACAGGGGGCTCACGAGCAGTACTTC. The encoded protein is CASSPQQGAHEQYF.

This clone was found a few times. This sequence joins TRBV6-1 and TRBJ1-1; TRBD1 matches 7 bases. Germline V gene data show CDR1 as MNHNS and CDR2 as SASEGT. This CDR3 has 12 residues. J lost 11 bases, V lost 2 bases, and 5 bases had no gene match. The CDR3 DNA is TGTGCCAGCAGTGAATGGGGACAGTGGGCTTTCTTT. It codes for CASSEWGQWAFF.

This clone turned up a few times. Other DNA sequences in the sample encode the same CDR3. The chain has TRBV3-1 (or the pseudogene TRBV3-2) and TRBJ1-1; unclear D gene. The CDR3 covers 15 residues. Looked up from germline, CDR1 is LGHDT and CDR2 is YNNKEL (reference sequence). V gave up 0 bases and J gave up 0 bases, with 8 bases separating them. In nucleotides, the CDR3 is TGTGCCAGCAGCCAAGAGGCAGGTCTGAACACTGAAGCTTTCTTT. Translating it yields CASSQEAGLNTEAFF.